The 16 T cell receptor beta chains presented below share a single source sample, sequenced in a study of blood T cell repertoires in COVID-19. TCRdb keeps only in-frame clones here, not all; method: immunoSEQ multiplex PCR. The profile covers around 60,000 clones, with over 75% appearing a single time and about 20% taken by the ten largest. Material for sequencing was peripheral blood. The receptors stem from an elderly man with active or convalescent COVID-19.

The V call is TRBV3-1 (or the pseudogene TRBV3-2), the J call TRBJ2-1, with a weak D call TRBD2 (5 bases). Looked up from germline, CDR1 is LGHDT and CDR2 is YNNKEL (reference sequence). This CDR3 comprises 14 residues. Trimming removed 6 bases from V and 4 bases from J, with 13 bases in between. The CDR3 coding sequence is TGTGCCAGCAGATATTCCAGCGGATACAATGAGCAGTTCTTC. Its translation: CASRYSSGYNEQFF.

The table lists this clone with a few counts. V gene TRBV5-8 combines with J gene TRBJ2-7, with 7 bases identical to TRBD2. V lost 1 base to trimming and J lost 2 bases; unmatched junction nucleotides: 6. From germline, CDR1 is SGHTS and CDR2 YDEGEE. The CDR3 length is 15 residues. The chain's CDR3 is CASSLWEGLPYEQYF. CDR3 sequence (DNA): TGTGCCAGCAGCTTGTGGGAGGGCCTCCCCTACGAGCAGTACTTC.

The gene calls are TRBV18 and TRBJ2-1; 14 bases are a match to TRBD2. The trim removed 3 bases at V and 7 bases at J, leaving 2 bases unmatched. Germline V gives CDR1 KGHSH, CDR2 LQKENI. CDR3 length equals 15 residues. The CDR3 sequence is CASSPGLAGANEQFF. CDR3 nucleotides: TGTGCCAGCTCACCGGGACTAGCGGGAGCGAATGAGCAGTTCTTC. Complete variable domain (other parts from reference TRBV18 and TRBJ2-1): NAGVMQNPRHLVRRRGQEARLRCSPMKGHSHVYWYRQLPEEGLKFMVYLQKENIIDESGMPKERFSAEFPKEGPSILRIQQVVRGDSAAYFCASSPGLAGANEQFFGPGTRLTVL.

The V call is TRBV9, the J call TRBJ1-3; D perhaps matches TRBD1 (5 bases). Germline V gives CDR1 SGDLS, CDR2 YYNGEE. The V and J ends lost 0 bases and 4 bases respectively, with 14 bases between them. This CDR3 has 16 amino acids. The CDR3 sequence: CASSVGDSGFGNTIYF. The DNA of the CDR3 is TGTGCCAGCAGCGTAGGGGATTCAGGGTTCGGAAACACCATATATTTT.

The CDR3 region has the DNA TGTGCCAGCAGCTTAGACAGGGCCGTAACTGAAGCTTTCTTT. Protein sequence: CASSLDRAVTEAFF. The chain uses TRBV7-8 and TRBJ1-1; TRBD1 might be the D (6 bases). The V end was cut by 1 base, the J end by 5 bases, with 11 bases between. The CDR3 runs 14 residues. Germline loops: CDR1 SGHVS, CDR2 FQNEAQ.

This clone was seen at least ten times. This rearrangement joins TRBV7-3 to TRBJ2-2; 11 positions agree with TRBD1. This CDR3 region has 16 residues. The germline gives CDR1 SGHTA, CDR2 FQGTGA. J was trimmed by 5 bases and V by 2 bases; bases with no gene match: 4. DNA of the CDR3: TGTGCCAGCAGCTTAGATGGACAGGGGGCGACCGGGGAGCTGTTTTTT. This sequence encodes CASSLDGQGATGELFF.

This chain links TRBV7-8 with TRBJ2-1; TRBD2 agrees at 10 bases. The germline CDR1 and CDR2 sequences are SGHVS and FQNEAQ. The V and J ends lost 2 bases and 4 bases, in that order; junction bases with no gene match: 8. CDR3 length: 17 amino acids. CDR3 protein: CASSLRDSGRTYNEQFF. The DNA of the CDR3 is TGTGCCAGCAGCTTACGGGATAGCGGGAGGACATACAATGAGCAGTTCTTC.

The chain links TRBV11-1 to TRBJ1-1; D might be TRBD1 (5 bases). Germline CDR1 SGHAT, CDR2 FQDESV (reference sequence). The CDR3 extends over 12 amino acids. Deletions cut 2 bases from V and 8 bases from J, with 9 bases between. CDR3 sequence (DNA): TGTGCCAGCAGCTTAACAAGGGGCGAAGCTTTCTTT. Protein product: CASSLTRGEAFF.

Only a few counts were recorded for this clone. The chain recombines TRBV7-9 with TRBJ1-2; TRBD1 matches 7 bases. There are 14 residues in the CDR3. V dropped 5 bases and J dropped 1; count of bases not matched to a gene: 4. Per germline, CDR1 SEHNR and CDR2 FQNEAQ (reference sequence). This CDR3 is CASSAGTDNYGYTF. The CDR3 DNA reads TGTGCCAGCAGCGCAGGGACAGATAACTATGGCTACACCTTC.

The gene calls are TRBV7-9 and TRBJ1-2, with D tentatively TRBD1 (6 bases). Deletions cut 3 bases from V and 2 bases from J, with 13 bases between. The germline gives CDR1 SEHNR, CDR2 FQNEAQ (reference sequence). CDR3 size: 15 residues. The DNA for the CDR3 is TGTGCCAGCAGCTTGGAAGACAGGAGAAACTATGGCTACACCTTC. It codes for CASSLEDRRNYGYTF.

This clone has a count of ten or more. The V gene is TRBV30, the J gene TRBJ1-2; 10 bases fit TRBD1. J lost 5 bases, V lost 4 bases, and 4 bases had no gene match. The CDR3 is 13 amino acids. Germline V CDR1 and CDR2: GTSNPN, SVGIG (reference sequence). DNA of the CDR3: TGTGCCTGGACCGGACAGGGGGGATATGGCTACACCTTC. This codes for CAWTGQGGYGYTF.

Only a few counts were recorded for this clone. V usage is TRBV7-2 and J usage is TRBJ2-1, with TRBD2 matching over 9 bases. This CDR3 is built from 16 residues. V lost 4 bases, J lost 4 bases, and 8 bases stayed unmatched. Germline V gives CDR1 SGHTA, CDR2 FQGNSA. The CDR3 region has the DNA TGTGCCAGCAGCTACCGGGCGGGGGGGCTTTACAATGAGCAGTTCTTC. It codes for CASSYRAGGLYNEQFF. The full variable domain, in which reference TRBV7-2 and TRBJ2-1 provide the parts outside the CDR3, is GAGVSQSPSNKVTEKGKDVELRCDPISGHTALYWYRQSLGQGLEFLIYFQGNSAPDKSGLPSDRFSAERTGGSVSTLTIQRTQQEDSAVYLCASSYRAGGLYNEQFFGPGTRLTVL.

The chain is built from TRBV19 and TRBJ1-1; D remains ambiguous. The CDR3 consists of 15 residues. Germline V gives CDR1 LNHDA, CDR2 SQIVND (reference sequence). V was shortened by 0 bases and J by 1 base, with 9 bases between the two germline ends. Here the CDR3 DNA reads TGTGCCAGTAGTATAGAGGGCATGCCGAACACTGAAGCTTTCTTT. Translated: CASSIEGMPNTEAFF. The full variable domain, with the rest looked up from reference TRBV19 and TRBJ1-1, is DGGITQSPKYLFRKEGQNVTLSCEQNLNHDAMYWYRQDPGQGLRLIYYSQIVNDFQKGDIAEGYSVSREKKESFPLTVTSAQKNPTAFYLCASSIEGMPNTEAFFGQGTRLTVV.

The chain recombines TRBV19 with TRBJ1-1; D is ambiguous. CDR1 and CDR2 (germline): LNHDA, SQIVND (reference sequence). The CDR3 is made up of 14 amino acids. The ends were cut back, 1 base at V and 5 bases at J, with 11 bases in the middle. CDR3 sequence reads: CASSIGLRRTEAFF. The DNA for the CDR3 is TGTGCCAGTAGTATAGGCCTCCGGCGGACTGAAGCTTTCTTT.

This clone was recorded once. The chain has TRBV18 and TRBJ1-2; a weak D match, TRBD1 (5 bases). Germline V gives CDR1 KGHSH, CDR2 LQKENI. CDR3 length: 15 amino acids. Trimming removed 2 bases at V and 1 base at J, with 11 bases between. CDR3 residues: CASSPSQAYNYGYTF. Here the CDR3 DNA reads TGTGCCAGCTCACCATCACAGGCGTATAACTATGGCTACACCTTC.

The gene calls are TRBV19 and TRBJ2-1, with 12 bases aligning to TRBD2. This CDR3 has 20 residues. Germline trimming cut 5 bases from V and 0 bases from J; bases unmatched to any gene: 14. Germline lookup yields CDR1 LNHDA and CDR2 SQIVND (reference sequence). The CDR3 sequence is CASSPGGGLAGRSSYNEQFF. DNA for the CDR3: TGTGCCAGTAGTCCGGGAGGGGGACTAGCGGGCCGAAGCTCCTACAATGAGCAGTTCTTC.